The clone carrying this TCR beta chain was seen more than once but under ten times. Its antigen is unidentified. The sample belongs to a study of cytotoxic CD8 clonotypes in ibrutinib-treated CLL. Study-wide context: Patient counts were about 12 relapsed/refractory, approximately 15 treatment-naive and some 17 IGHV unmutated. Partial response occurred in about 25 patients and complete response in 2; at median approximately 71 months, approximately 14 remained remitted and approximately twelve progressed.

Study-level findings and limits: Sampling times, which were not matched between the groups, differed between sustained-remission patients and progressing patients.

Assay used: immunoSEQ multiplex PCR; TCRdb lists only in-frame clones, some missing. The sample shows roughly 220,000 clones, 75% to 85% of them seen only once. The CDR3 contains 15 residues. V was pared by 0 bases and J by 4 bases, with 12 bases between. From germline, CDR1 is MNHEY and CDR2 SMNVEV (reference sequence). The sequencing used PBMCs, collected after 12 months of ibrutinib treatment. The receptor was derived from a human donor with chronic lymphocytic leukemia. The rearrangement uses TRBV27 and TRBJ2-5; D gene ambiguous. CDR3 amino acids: CASSLSAQNAETQYF. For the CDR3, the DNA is TGTGCCAGCAGTTTATCTGCCCAAAATGCAGAGACCCAGTACTTC.